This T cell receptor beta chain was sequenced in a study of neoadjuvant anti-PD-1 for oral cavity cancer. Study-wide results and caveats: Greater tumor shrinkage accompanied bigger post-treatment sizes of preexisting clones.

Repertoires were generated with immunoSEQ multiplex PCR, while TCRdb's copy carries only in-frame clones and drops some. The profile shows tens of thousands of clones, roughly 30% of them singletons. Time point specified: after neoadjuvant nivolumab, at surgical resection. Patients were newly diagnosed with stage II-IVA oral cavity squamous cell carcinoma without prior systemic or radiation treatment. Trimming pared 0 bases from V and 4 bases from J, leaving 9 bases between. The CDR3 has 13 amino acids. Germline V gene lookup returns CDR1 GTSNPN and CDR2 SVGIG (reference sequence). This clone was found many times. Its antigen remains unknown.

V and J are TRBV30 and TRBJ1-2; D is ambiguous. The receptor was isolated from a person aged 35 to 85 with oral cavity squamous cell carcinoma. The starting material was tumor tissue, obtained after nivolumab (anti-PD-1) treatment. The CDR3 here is CAWSVQNLYGYTF. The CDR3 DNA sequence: TGTGCCTGGAGTGTACAGAACCTCTATGGCTACACCTTC.